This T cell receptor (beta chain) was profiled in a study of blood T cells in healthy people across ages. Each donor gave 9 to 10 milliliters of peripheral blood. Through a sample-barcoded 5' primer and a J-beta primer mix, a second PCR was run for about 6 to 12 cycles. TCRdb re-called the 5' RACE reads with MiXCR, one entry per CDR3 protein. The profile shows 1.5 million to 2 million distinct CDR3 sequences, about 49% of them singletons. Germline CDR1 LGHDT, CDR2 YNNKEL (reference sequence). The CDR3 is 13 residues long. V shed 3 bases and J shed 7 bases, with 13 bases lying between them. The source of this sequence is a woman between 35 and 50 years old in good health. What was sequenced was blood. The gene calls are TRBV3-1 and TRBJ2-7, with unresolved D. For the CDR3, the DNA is TGTGCCAGCAGCCACGCAGTCAACAATGAGCAGTACTTC. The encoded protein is CASSHAVNNEQYF.